A single sample gave rise to the 2 T cell receptor beta chains below, sequenced in a study of blood T cells in healthy people across ages. It was with a sample-barcoded 5' primer and a J-beta primer mix that a second PCR of roughly 6 to 12 cycles was run. From the 5' RACE reads, TCRdb called clonotypes with MiXCR, one entry per CDR3 protein. The sample shows 700,000 to 850,000 distinct CDR3 sequences, about 48% of them seen only once. The source material was blood. The receptor set was obtained from a man at least 80 years old in good health.

This clonotype was seen a single time. The chain joins TRBV20-1 to TRBJ2-3, with 10 bases aligning to TRBD2. V was pared by 0 bases and J by 4 bases, with 7 bases of the junction left unmatched. This CDR3 spans 16 amino acids. CDR1 and CDR2 (germline): DFQATT, SNEGSKA (reference sequence). CDR3 nucleotide sequence: TGCAGTGCTAGAGATAGTCTAGCGGGAGCCCCAGATACGCAGTATTTT. This translates into CSARDSLAGAPDTQYF.

This clonotype was detected only once. This rearrangement joins TRBV20-1 to TRBJ2-2; no firm D call. CDR1 and CDR2 (germline): DFQATT, SNEGSKA (reference sequence). Trimming left V 6 bases short and J 1 base short, with 9 bases between. CDR3 length equals 13 residues. CDR3 amino acids: CSARTGNTGELFF. The CDR3 coding sequence is TGCAGTGCCAGAACTGGGAACACCGGGGAGCTGTTTTTT.